One sample yielded the 2 T cell receptor beta chains listed below, sequenced in a study of blood T cell repertoires in COVID-19. The assay was immunoSEQ multiplex PCR, and TCRdb's table has in-frame clones only and misses some. The data show 90,000 to 130,000 clones, with 87% seen just once and 4.8% held by the top ten. Sequencing was done on a sample of peripheral blood. The receptor set was obtained from a human donor in a cohort sampled during active COVID-19.

The chain recombines TRBV5-1 with TRBJ2-6; a weak D match, TRBD2 (5 bases). The CDR3 length is 15 residues. CDR1 and CDR2 from the germline V gene are SGHRS and YFSETQ. Trimming left V 0 bases short and J 4 bases short, with 8 bases between. CDR3: CASSLESGGANVLTF. CDR3 bases: TGCGCCAGCAGCTTGGAGTCGGGAGGGGCCAACGTCCTGACTTTC. The full variable domain, rest sourced from reference TRBV5-1 and TRBJ2-6, is KAGVTQTPRYLIKTRGQQVTLSCSPISGHRSVSWYQQTPGQGLQFLFEYFSETQRNKGNFPGRFSGRQFSNSRSEMNVSTLELGDSALYLCASSLESGGANVLTFGAGSRLTVL.

The chain has TRBV11-2 and TRBJ2-1; the match to TRBD1 covers 7 bases. Germline V gene sequence: CDR1 SGHAT, CDR2 FQNNGV. V lost 1 base, J lost 4 bases, and 4 bases stayed unmatched. This CDR3 has 15 residues. The CDR3 spells CASSLGGDRYNEQFF. The CDR3 DNA reads TGTGCCAGCAGCTTAGGAGGGGACAGATACAATGAGCAGTTCTTC.